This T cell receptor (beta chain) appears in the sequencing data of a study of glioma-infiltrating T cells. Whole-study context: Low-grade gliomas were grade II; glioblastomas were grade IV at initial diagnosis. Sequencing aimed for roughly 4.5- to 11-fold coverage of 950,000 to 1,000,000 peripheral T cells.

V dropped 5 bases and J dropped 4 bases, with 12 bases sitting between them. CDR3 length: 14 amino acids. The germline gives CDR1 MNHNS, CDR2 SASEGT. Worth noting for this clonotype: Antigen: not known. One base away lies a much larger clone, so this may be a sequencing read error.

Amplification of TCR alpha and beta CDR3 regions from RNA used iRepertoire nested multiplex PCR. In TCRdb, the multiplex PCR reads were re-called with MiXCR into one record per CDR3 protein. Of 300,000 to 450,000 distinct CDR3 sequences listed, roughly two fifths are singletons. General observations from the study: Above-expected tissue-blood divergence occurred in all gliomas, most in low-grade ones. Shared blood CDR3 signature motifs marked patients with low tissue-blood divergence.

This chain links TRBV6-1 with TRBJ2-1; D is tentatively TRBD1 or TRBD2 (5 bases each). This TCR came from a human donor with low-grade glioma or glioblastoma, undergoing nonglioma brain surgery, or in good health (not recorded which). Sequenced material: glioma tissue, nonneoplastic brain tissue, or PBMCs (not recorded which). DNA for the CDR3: TGTGCCAGCAGTACGGGACGGGGATACAATGAGCAGTTCTTC. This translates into CASSTGRGYNEQFF.